These 17 T cell receptor beta chains were sequenced from one sample in a study of T cells after yellow fever vaccination. TCRdb re-called the 5' RACE reads through MiXCR, storing one row per CDR3 protein. Altogether 300,000 to 350,000 distinct CDR3 sequences are present, roughly 4% being singletons, with the ten largest covering 20% to 30%. This material consisted of PBMCs, taken 5 days after the yellow fever booster vaccination. All receptors derive from a young man who received the YFV17D yellow fever vaccine.

This clonotype was observed at least ten times. The chain recombines TRBV4-1 with TRBJ1-2; D call uncertain. Germline values: CDR1 MGHRA, CDR2 YSYEKL. The CDR3 spans 16 residues. Trimming stripped 0 bases from V and 4 bases from J, with 15 bases between. CDR3 region: CASSQEYGNSVYGYTF. CDR3 nucleotide sequence: TGCGCCAGCAGCCAAGAATACGGTAACAGCGTCTATGGCTACACCTTC.

The J gene is TRBJ1-5, the V gene TRBV4-1; D is perhaps TRBD1 (6 bases). V lost 8 bases to trimming and J lost 6 bases, with 17 bases between them. Germline V gene data show CDR1 as MGHRA and CDR2 as YSYEKL. The CDR3 is 14 amino acids. As DNA, the CDR3 is TGCGCCAGCCGCGTAAATCAGGGGATTCAGCCCCAGCATTTT. It translates to CASRVNQGIQPQHF.

A few counts support this clonotype. The chain combines TRBV6-6 with TRBJ1-2; D gene ambiguous. CDR1 MNHNY and CDR2 SVGAGI come from the germline V gene (reference sequence). This CDR3 has 15 amino acids. V lost 6 bases and J 3 bases, leaving 17 bases between the germline ends. CDR3 sequence (DNA): TGTGCCAGCAGACTTAACCCGGAGAGGGACTATGGCTACACCTTC. Amino acid sequence: CASRLNPERDYGYTF.

In this sample, this clonotype turned up many times. V gene TRBV11-2 combines with J gene TRBJ2-7; no definite D call. The CDR3 covers 15 residues. Looked up from germline, CDR1 is SGHAT and CDR2 is FQNNGV. V lost 5 bases and J lost 5, with 19 bases in between. The CDR3, as DNA: TGTGCCAGCAGCCCCGCATCAGTGGAGAAGCACGAGCAGTACTTC. Encoded protein: CASSPASVEKHEQYF. The complete variable domain, with remaining parts taken from reference TRBV11-2 and TRBJ2-7, reads EAGVAQSPRYKIIEKRQSVAFWCNPISGHATLYWYQQILGQGPKLLIQFQNNGVVDDSQLPKDRFSAERLKGVDSTLKIQPAKLEDSAVYLCASSPASVEKHEQYFGPGTRLTVT.

A few counts support this clonotype. The V and J genes are TRBV18 and TRBJ1-1, with 9 bases identical to TRBD1. This CDR3 contains 14 residues. Looked up from germline, CDR1 is KGHSH and CDR2 is LQKENI. The J segment lost 5 bases and the V segment lost 4 bases, leaving 5 bases of the junction unmatched. CDR3 region: CASSRQGGRTEAFF. The CDR3 DNA follows: TGTGCCAGCTCACGACAGGGGGGGAGGACTGAAGCTTTCTTT.

V is TRBV7-2 and J is TRBJ2-3, with 8 bases fitting TRBD1. Trimming cost V 1 base and J 3 bases; bases outside gene matches: 3. Per the germline V gene, CDR1 is SGHTA and CDR2 is FQGNSA. CDR3 size: 15 residues. In DNA, the CDR3 is TGTGCCAGCAGCTTAGTGTGGACAGGGACAGATACGCAGTATTTT. Amino acids: CASSLVWTGTDTQYF.

The chain carries TRBV7-6 and TRBJ2-5; D tentatively reads TRBD1 or TRBD2 (7 bases each). The V gene's germline CDR1 is SGHVS and CDR2 FNYEAQ. The CDR3 is 14 residues long. The ends were cut back, 5 bases at V and 4 bases at J, with 14 bases in the middle. CDR3 sequence (DNA): TGTGCCAGCAGCCCTTCCAGGGGGGGAGAGACCCAGTACTTC. Protein sequence: CASSPSRGGETQYF. Using reference TRBV7-6 and TRBJ2-5 for the parts outside the CDR3, the full variable domain is GAGVSQSPRYKVTKRGQDVALRCDPISGHVSLYWYRQALGQGPEFLTYFNYEAQQDKSGLPNDRFSAERPEGSISTLTIQRTEQRDSAMYRCASSPSRGGETQYFGPGTRLLVL.

V gene TRBV25-1 combines with J gene TRBJ2-1; D uncertain. From germline, CDR1 is MGHDK and CDR2 SYGVNS. This CDR3 has 15 residues. V was pared by 2 bases and J by 2 bases, with 10 bases between. The CDR3 sequence: CASSEPGKPYNEQFF. DNA for the CDR3: TGTGCCAGCAGTGAACCGGGTAAACCCTACAATGAGCAGTTCTTC.

The chain recombines TRBV30 with TRBJ2-3; no firm D call. There are 12 residues in the CDR3. From germline, CDR1 is GTSNPN and CDR2 SVGIG (reference sequence). The V gene lost 3 bases and the J gene lost 6 bases, with 10 bases spanning the gap. The chain's CDR3 is CAWSRAEDTQYF. The CDR3 coding sequence is TGTGCCTGGAGCCGGGCCGAGGATACGCAGTATTTT.

The chain uses TRBV29-1 and TRBJ2-3; no clear D. This CDR3 comprises 14 residues. V shed 7 bases and J shed 11 bases, with 25 bases lying between them. Germline V CDR1 and CDR2: SQVTM, ANQGSEA. The CDR3, as DNA: TGCAGCGCGAACCCAGGACGTCTCTTCTATAAGCAGTATTTT. Protein sequence: CSANPGRLFYKQYF.

This clonotype was seen more than once but under ten times. The genes are TRBV5-1 and TRBJ2-7; D not resolved. V lost 1 base, J lost 1 base, and 9 bases lay in between. Germline CDR1 reads SGHRS; CDR2 reads YFSETQ. This CDR3 comprises 14 residues. CDR3 nucleotides: TGCGCCAGCAGCTTGAACGCTCGGTCCTACGAGCAGTACGTC. Amino acid sequence: CASSLNARSYEQYV.

This clonotype was recorded many times. V is TRBV2 and J is TRBJ1-1; D gene unclear. V lost 4 bases to trimming and J lost 1 base, with 7 bases between them. This CDR3 is built from 13 residues. Per the germline V gene, CDR1 is SNHLY and CDR2 is FYNNEI. The CDR3 DNA reads TGTGCCAGCAGTGTGGTAGAGAACACTGAAGCTTTCTTT. It is translated as CASSVVENTEAFF.

This clonotype was found a few times. This chain links TRBV7-9 with TRBJ1-2; D might be TRBD1 (5 bases). The CDR3 runs 18 residues. V was clipped by 4 bases and J by 0 bases, with 21 bases between them. CDR1 is SEHNR and CDR2 is FQNEAQ in the germline V gene (reference sequence). The CDR3 spells CASSSLSRTRPSNYGYTF. In nucleotides, the CDR3 is TGTGCCAGCAGCTCCCTCTCCCGGACAAGACCCTCTAACTATGGCTACACCTTC.

In this sample, this clonotype turned up many times. The chain is built from TRBV7-9 and TRBJ2-1; D is ambiguous. The CDR3 is made up of 14 amino acids. V dropped 7 bases and J dropped 7 bases, with 17 bases sitting between them. The germline CDR1 and CDR2 sequences are SEHNR and FQNEAQ (reference sequence). Here the CDR3 DNA reads TGTGCCAGCACCCTTGGATGGAGCTCGAATGAGCAGTTCTTC. This codes for CASTLGWSSNEQFF.

This clonotype was recorded many times. J is TRBJ1-5 and V is TRBV27; D is unresolved. The CDR3 spans 14 residues. V lost 3 bases, J lost 0 bases, and 6 bases lay in between. Per germline, CDR1 MNHEY and CDR2 SMNVEV (reference sequence). The CDR3 is CASSLKSSNQPQHF. The CDR3 bases are TGTGCCAGCAGTTTGAAGAGTAGCAATCAGCCCCAGCATTTT.

This clonotype was observed at least ten times. The chain couples TRBV12-3 or TRBV12-4 to TRBJ1-1; D call uncertain. V was shortened by 6 bases and J by 5 bases, with 10 bases between the two germline ends. The CDR3 is 12 residues long. The CDR3 nucleotides are TGTGCCAGCAGGCCCCGAAGTACTGAAGCTTTCTTT. As protein: CASRPRSTEAFF.

This chain joins TRBV7-2 and TRBJ1-5, with D possibly matching TRBD1 (5 bases). V was pared by 8 bases and J by 0 bases, with 20 bases between. The CDR3 runs 17 residues. Per the germline V gene, CDR1 is SGHTA and CDR2 is FQGNSA. The CDR3 DNA sequence: TGTGCCAGCTCCCGGGGCCCACCCCGACTTAGCAATCAGCCCCAGCATTTT. Protein: CASSRGPPRLSNQPQHF.